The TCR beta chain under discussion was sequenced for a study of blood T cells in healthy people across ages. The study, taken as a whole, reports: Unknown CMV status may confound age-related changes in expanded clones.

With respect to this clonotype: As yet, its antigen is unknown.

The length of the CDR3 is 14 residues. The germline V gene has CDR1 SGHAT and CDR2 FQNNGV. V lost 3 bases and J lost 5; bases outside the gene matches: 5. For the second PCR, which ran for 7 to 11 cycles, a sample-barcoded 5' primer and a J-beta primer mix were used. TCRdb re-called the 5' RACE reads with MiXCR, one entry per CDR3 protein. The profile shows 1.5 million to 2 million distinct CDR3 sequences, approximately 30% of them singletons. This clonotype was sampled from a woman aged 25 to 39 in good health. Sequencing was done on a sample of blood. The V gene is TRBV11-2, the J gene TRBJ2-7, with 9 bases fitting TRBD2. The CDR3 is CASSFRREGNEQYF. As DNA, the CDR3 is TGTGCCAGCAGCTTCCGGCGGGAGGGTAACGAGCAGTACTTC.